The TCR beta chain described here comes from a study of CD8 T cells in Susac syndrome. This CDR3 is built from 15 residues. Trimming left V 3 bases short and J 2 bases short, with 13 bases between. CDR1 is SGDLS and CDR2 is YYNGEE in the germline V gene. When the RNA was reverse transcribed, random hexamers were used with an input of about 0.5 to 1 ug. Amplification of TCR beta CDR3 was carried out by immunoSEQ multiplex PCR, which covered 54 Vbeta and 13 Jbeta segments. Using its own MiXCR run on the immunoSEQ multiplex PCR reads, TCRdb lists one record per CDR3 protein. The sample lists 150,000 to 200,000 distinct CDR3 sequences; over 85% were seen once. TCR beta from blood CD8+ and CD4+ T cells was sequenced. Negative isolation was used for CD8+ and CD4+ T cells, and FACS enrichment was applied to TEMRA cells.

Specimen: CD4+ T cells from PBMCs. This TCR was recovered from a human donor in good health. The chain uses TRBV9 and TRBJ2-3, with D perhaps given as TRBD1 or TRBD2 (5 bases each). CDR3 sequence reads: CASSAGTVITDTQYF. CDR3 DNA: TGTGCCAGCAGCGCCGGGACGGTAATCACAGATACGCAGTATTTT.